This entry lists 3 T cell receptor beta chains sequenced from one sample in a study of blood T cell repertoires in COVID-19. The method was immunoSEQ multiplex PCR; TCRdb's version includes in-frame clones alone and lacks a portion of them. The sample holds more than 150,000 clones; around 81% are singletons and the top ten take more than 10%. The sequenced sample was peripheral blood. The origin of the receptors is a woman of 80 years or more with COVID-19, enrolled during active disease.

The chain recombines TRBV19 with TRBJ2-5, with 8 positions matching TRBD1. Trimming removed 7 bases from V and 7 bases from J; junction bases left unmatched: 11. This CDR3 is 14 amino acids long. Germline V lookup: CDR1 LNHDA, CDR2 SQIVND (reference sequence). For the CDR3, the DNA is TGTGCCAGTACCACTGGGGGACAGGCCTCGACCCAGTACTTC. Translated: CASTTGGQASTQYF.

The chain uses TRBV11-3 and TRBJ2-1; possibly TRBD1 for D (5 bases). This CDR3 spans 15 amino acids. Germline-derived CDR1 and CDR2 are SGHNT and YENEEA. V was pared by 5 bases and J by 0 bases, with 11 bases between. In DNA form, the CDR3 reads TGTGCCAGCAGCACCCAGGGAACCTCCTACAATGAGCAGTTCTTC. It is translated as CASSTQGTSYNEQFF.

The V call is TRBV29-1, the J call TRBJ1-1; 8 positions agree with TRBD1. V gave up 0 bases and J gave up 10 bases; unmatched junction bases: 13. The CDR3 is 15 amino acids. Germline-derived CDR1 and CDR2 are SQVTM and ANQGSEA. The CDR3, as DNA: TGCAGCGTTGAAGATCTAGGGTCAGGGGGCGCGGCAGCTTTCTTT. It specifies CSVEDLGSGGAAAFF.